This T cell receptor beta chain appears in the sequencing data of a study of CD8+ T cells in alopecia areata. Study-level findings and limits: Scalp sequencing also captures normal skin's resident alphabeta T cells. Lesional scalp displayed greater clonality than normal scalp, most notably in alopecia totalis/universalis.

In this sample, this clone turned up a few times. Its antigen is undetermined. Trimming pared 1 base from V and 0 bases from J, leaving 6 bases between. The germline CDR1 and CDR2 sequences are SQVTM and ANQGSEA. The CDR3 runs to 13 residues. Peripheral blood, together with lesional scalp punch biopsies, was collected from alopecia areata patients. Sorted populations comprised CD4+ and CD8+ T cells obtained from PBMCs. Extracted RNA was reverse transcribed, and the resulting cDNA served as sequencing template. Assay: immunoSEQ multiplex PCR; the TCRdb copy retains only in-frame clones and omits some. Among around 80,000 clones listed, approximately 50% were seen once.

The TCR sequence derives from a human donor with alopecia areata. The chain recombines TRBV29-1 with TRBJ2-5; weak D call: TRBD2 (5 bases). Specimen: NKG2D-high CD8+ T cells sorted from blood. The DNA for the CDR3 is TGCAGCGTTGAAGCGGACTACCAAGAGACCCAGTACTTC. This gives the protein CSVEADYQETQYF.